Listed below are T cell receptor beta chains from one sample, sequenced in a study of shared clonotypes between healthy human individuals. This table comes from immunoSEQ multiplex PCR, and its TCRdb copy is limited to in-frame clones, with some not included. Of 2 million to 3 million clones detected, more than 90% appear once; the ten largest clones hold more than 0.12%. The sequencing input was naive CD4+ T cells sorted from blood. The receptors originated from a man between 18 and 29 years old in good health. CDR3s include the opening cysteine and the closing phenylalanine or tryptophan. The D gene is left open where the match is weak. Size tells how often a clone was seen (once, few, many) or the class of an expanded clone, and some rows leave it out.

D	V	J	size	DNA	CDR3
TRBD2	TRBV9	TRBJ2-1	-	TGTGCCAGCGCTTTAGGGACTAGCGGGAGGAATGAGCAGTTCTTC	CASALGTSGRNEQFF
-	TRBV10-3	TRBJ2-2	-	TGTGCCATCAGGGGGGCGGGACAGCCGAAATACACCGGGGAGCTGTTTTTT	CAIRGAGQPKYTGELFF
TRBD1	TRBV27	TRBJ2-5	-	TGTGCCAGCAGTTTATCCCCAGACAGGGGTTGGGAGACCCAGTACTTC	CASSLSPDRGWETQYF
TRBD2	TRBV11-2	TRBJ2-7	-	TGTGCCAGCAGCTTAGCGGCTAGCGGGGGGCCCCCCTTCTACGAGCAGTACTTC	CASSLAASGGPPFYEQYF
-	TRBV7-9	TRBJ2-3	-	TGTGCCAGCAGTTCGTGGGGGTTGGGCACAGATACGCAGTATTTT	CASSSWGLGTDTQYF
-	TRBV7-9	TRBJ2-7	-	TGTGCCAGCAGCAGGGACAACTCCTACGAGCAGTACTTC	CASSRDNSYEQYF
-	TRBV18	TRBJ1-2	-	TGTGCCAGCGTCGGAGGGGTGGGCTATGGCTACACCTTC	CASVGGVGYGYTF
TRBD1	TRBV11-3	TRBJ1-1	-	TGTGCCAGCAGAGGGGACAGGGGGGAAACTGAAGCTTTCTTT	CASRGDRGETEAFF
TRBD2	TRBV7-8	TRBJ2-1	-	TGTGCCAGCAGCTTGGGGACTAGCGGGAGGGCCGGTGAGCAGTTCTTC	CASSLGTSGRAGEQFF
-	TRBV27	TRBJ1-6	-	TGTGCCAGCAGTTTTTTTACGGGGAGCCCCTATAATTCACCCCTCCACTTT	CASSFFTGSPYNSPLHF
-	TRBV18	TRBJ1-1	few	TGTGCCAGCTCTCAAACAGAGAACACTGAAGCTTTCTTT	CASSQTENTEAFF
-	TRBV10-3	TRBJ1-1	-	TGTGCCATCAGTGCCCGTGGAGAGGACACTGAAGCTTTCTTT	CAISARGEDTEAFF
-	TRBV9	TRBJ1-2	-	TGTGCCAGCAGCGTAGACGATAGAATCTATGGCTACACCTTC	CASSVDDRIYGYTF
TRBD2	TRBV5-1	TRBJ2-3	-	TGCGCCAGCAGTATATCGGGGGGGAGCACAGATACGCAGTATTTT	CASSISGGSTDTQYF
-	TRBV13	TRBJ2-7	-	TGTGCCAGCAGCTTAGTTCGGACAAGCTCCTACGAGCAGTACTTC	CASSLVRTSSYEQYF
-	TRBV6-6	TRBJ2-1	-	TGTGCCAGCAGAGGCCGGGACAATTACAATGAGCAGTTCTTC	CASRGRDNYNEQFF
TRBD1	TRBV29-1	TRBJ1-5	-	TGCAGCGCCACCACAGGGGGCAATCAGCCCCAGCATTTT	CSATTGGNQPQHF